Following are 21 T cell receptor beta chains from one sample sequenced in a study of cytomegalovirus exposure and HLA in healthy donors. This PCR relied on a set of 60 Vbeta primers and 13 Jbeta primers. Produced via immunoSEQ multiplex PCR; TCRdb's table is partial and in-frame only. The sample includes 200,000 to 250,000 clones, around 80% seen only once; the top ten take approximately 1.5%. Sequences were obtained from PBMCs. The receptors were gathered from a man in his fifties in good health and CMV-seronegative.

The rearrangement uses TRBV4-1 and TRBJ1-5, with TRBD1 matching over 12 bases. The CDR3 has 17 residues. J lost 7 bases, V lost 4 bases, and 11 bases had no gene match. CDR1 MGHRA and CDR2 YSYEKL come from the germline V gene. The CDR3 DNA is TGCGCCAGCAGCCTGGGACCGGGACAGGGGGCCATGCAGCCCCAGCATTTT. This codes for CASSLGPGQGAMQPQHF.

The chain couples TRBV27 to TRBJ2-4, with a weak D call TRBD1 (5 bases). This CDR3 spans 14 amino acids. Trimming removed 4 bases from V and 16 bases from J, with 23 bases in between. Germline lookup yields CDR1 MNHEY and CDR2 SMNVEV (reference sequence). CDR3 loop: CASSSILDSHRPYF. The CDR3 DNA is TGTGCCAGCAGTTCCATACTTGACAGTCACCGTCCTTACTTC.

This sequence joins TRBV6-6 and TRBJ2-4; D ambiguous. The CDR3 runs to 16 residues. The ends were cut back, 5 bases at V and 0 bases at J, with 14 bases in the middle. Looked up from germline, CDR1 is MNHNY and CDR2 is SVGAGI (reference sequence). The CDR3 spells CASSPFVSPAKNIQYF. The DNA for the CDR3 is TGTGCCAGCAGTCCCTTTGTGAGCCCAGCCAAAAACATTCAGTACTTC.

The rearrangement links TRBV6-1 to TRBJ2-7, with 9 nucleotides matching TRBD2. The CDR3 loop spans 16 amino acids. Germline lookup yields CDR1 MNHNS and CDR2 SASEGT. V trimming: 0 bases; J trimming: 2 bases; junction bases outside the gene matches: 5. CDR3 coding DNA: TGTGCCAGCAGTGAAGCGGCTAGCGGGAATACCTACGAGCAGTACTTC. It codes for CASSEAASGNTYEQYF.

This sequence joins TRBV27 and TRBJ2-3; 11 bases map to TRBD2. The CDR3 has 17 amino acids. The V gene end was trimmed by 6 bases and the J gene end by 2 bases; junction bases not matched to a gene: 10. The germline V gene encodes CDR1 MNHEY and CDR2 SMNVEV (reference sequence). Here the CDR3 reads CASRKPGLADHTDTQYF. The CDR3 nucleotides are TGTGCCAGCAGAAAACCGGGACTAGCGGACCACACAGATACGCAGTATTTT.

The V call is TRBV11-3, the J call TRBJ2-7; 8 bases are a match to TRBD2. V was clipped by 5 bases and J by 3 bases; unmatched bases: 6. The germline gives CDR1 SGHNT, CDR2 YENEEA. This CDR3 is 14 amino acids long. This chain's CDR3 is CASSPGTRVYEQYF. The CDR3 DNA follows: TGTGCCAGCAGCCCCGGGACTAGGGTCTACGAGCAGTACTTC.

The genes are TRBV5-1 and TRBJ2-7; TRBD1 might be the D (6 bases). This CDR3 has 13 residues. CDR1 SGHRS and CDR2 YFSETQ come from the germline V gene. Trimming stripped 2 bases from V and 2 bases from J, with 8 bases between. Here the CDR3 reads CASSFTGPYEQYF. The CDR3 DNA sequence: TGCGCCAGCAGCTTCACAGGGCCCTACGAGCAGTACTTC.

To note about this clone: This specimen includes other DNA sequences encoding the same CDR3. This chain links TRBV6-1 with TRBJ2-5; TRBD2 matches at 11 bases. The CDR3 covers 16 residues. V trimming: 3 bases; J trimming: 1 base; junction bases outside the gene matches: 4. The germline CDR1 and CDR2 sequences are MNHNS and SASEGT. The CDR3 DNA reads as TGTGCCAGCAGTGAGCTAGCGGGAGGTCCCCAAGAGACCCAGTACTTC. This codes for CASSELAGGPQETQYF.

The chain couples TRBV5-1 to TRBJ1-6; possible D gene TRBD1, 6 bases. Germline V gives CDR1 SGHRS, CDR2 YFSETQ. V was cut by 4 bases and J by 7 bases, with 12 bases left in between. The CDR3 contains 14 residues. CDR3 protein: CASSASTGNSPLHF. CDR3 DNA sequence: TGCGCCAGCAGCGCCTCAACAGGGAATTCACCCCTCCACTTT.

V usage is TRBV6-5 and J usage is TRBJ2-7; TRBD2 matches 15 bases. The CDR3 is made up of 15 amino acids. V lost 0 bases to trimming and J lost 7 bases; unmatched junction nucleotides: 1. Germline V gene lookup returns CDR1 MNHEY and CDR2 SVGAGI. CDR3 in amino acids: CASSYSGLAGGEQYF. The CDR3 DNA follows: TGTGCCAGCAGTTACTCGGGACTAGCGGGAGGAGAGCAGTACTTC.

The chain carries TRBV6-1 and TRBJ1-4, with 9 bases matching TRBD1. The CDR3 totals 15 residues. From germline, CDR1 is MNHNS and CDR2 SASEGT. With V trimmed by 4 bases and J by 7 bases, 7 bases remained unmatched. The CDR3 DNA sequence: TGTGCCAGCAGTGCCTACAGGGGGCTAGTTGAAAAACTGTTTTTT. Translated: CASSAYRGLVEKLFF.

This clone was seen more than once but under ten times. The gene calls are TRBV7-9 and TRBJ2-4; D perhaps matches TRBD1 (5 bases). CDR1 SEHNR and CDR2 FQNEAQ come from the germline V gene (reference sequence). The ends were cut back, 0 bases at V and 0 bases at J, with 9 bases in the middle. CDR3 length: 16 residues. The CDR3, as DNA: TGTGCCAGCAGCTTAGCGCAGGGCCCAGCCAAAAACATTCAGTACTTC. It is translated as CASSLAQGPAKNIQYF.

The chain links TRBV28 to TRBJ1-4; TRBD1 aligns across 7 bases. The CDR3 has 13 residues. In germline, CDR1 is MDHEN, CDR2 SYDVKM. The V gene end was trimmed by 5 bases and the J gene end by 11 bases; junction bases not matched to a gene: 8. The CDR3 nucleotides are TGTGCCAGCAGTCCCGGCGGACAGGCTAAACTGTTTTTT. Translated, it gives CASSPGGQAKLFF.

Only a few counts were recorded for this clone. The rearrangement links TRBV9 to TRBJ2-3; 10 bases agree with TRBD2. With V trimmed by 0 bases and J by 4 bases, 5 bases remained unmatched. Germline-derived CDR1 and CDR2 are SGDLS and YYNGEE. The CDR3 runs 16 residues. In DNA form, the CDR3 reads TGTGCCAGCAGCGTAGGGGCTAGCGGGAGTGCAGATACGCAGTATTTT. It encodes CASSVGASGSADTQYF.

The rearrangement joins TRBV19 to TRBJ1-1, with 10 bases identical to TRBD1. CDR1 and CDR2 from the germline V gene are LNHDA and SQIVND (reference sequence). This CDR3 region has 15 residues. The V and J ends lost 5 bases and 1 base, in that order; junction bases with no gene match: 4. For the CDR3, the DNA is TGTGCCAGTAGTGCACGGACAGGGGGGAACACTGAAGCTTTCTTT. Its translation is CASSARTGGNTEAFF.

The J gene is TRBJ1-2, the V gene TRBV5-1; D is ambiguous. Germline CDR1 and CDR2: SGHRS and YFSETQ. The CDR3 is 15 residues long. V lost 3 bases to trimming and J lost 0 bases, with 12 bases between them. CDR3 in DNA: TGCGCCAGCAGCTGGGAGGGCGGAACTAACTATGGCTACACCTTC. This translates into CASSWEGGTNYGYTF.

This rearrangement joins TRBV11-3 to TRBJ2-1; maybe TRBD2 (6 bases). This CDR3 contains 12 residues. With 5 bases removed from V and 7 bases from J, the gap between germline ends came to 9 bases. The V gene's germline CDR1 is SGHNT and CDR2 YENEEA. The CDR3 nucleotides read TGTGCCAGCAGCCTAGGGAGGAATGAGCAGTTCTTC. This codes for CASSLGRNEQFF.

The chain joins TRBV30 to TRBJ2-7; D perhaps matches TRBD1 (6 bases). V was shortened by 4 bases and J by 4 bases, with 14 bases between the two germline ends. The CDR3 is 13 amino acids. Germline V CDR1 and CDR2: GTSNPN, SVGIG (reference sequence). For the CDR3, the DNA is TGTGCCTGGATAGGACAGTTGGAGTACGAGCAGTACTTC. Protein: CAWIGQLEYEQYF. The complete variable domain, with remaining parts taken from reference TRBV30 and TRBJ2-7, reads SQTIHQWPATLVQPVGSPLSLECTVEGTSNPNLYWYRQAAGRGLQLLFYSVGIGQISSEVPQNLSASRPQDRQFILSSKKLLLSDSGFYLCAWIGQLEYEQYFGPGTRLTVT.

This clone was seen more than once but under ten times. The CDR3 is CASRPGLVAYEQYF. The CDR3 region has the DNA TGTGCCAGCAGGCCCGGACTAGTGGCCTACGAGCAGTACTTC. The J gene is TRBJ2-7, the V gene TRBV27, with 7 bases aligning to TRBD2. J lost 2 bases, V lost 6 bases, and 7 bases had no gene match. This CDR3 comprises 14 residues. The V gene's germline CDR1 is MNHEY and CDR2 SMNVEV (reference sequence).

V gene TRBV19 combines with J gene TRBJ1-1; D not resolved. The CDR3 consists of 14 residues. V lost 3 bases to trimming and J lost 0 bases, with 8 bases between them. Per germline, CDR1 LNHDA and CDR2 SQIVND (reference sequence). The CDR3 region is CASSIVSVNTEAFF. The CDR3 DNA reads TGTGCCAGTAGTATTGTATCGGTGAACACTGAAGCTTTCTTT.

V is TRBV7-9 and J is TRBJ2-3; 11 bases fit TRBD2. CDR3 length: 18 amino acids. CDR1 is SEHNR and CDR2 is FQNEAQ in the germline V gene (reference sequence). The trim removed 6 bases at V and 2 bases at J, leaving 13 bases unmatched. CDR3 coding DNA: TGTGCCAGCAGTCCGAAGGCGGCGACTAGCGGGACCACAGATACGCAGTATTTT. This encodes CASSPKAATSGTTDTQYF.